This T cell receptor (beta chain) was documented in a study of blood T cell repertoires in COVID-19. Study-level background: The United States, Italy and Spain supplied acute and convalescent COVID-19 samples. T cells, B-cell-depleted T cells, or PBMCs supplied cDNA or gDNA.

In the authors' methods: Estimated nucleated cell counts came from reference gene primer amplification. Clones were sequenced by immunoSEQ multiplex PCR, and TCRdb holds only the in-frame ones, with some missing. That table gives V, J and clone size, and the DNA gave D and trimming. Of about 99,000 clones listed, around 88% were seen once; the top ten hold about 2%. In Seattle, patients joined the study during active infection and were tracked longitudinally. The V segment lost 0 bases and the J segment 2 bases; nucleotides outside the gene matches: 2. CDR1 and CDR2 from the germline V gene are SGDLS and YYNGEE. The CDR3 has 16 amino acids.

This TCR derives from a man between 50 and 59 years old with COVID-19, enrolled during active disease. V usage is TRBV9 and J usage is TRBJ1-4, with 9 positions matching TRBD1. Sequencing used peripheral blood. CDR3 in amino acids: CASSVGGTGTNEKLFF. CDR3 in DNA: TGTGCCAGCAGCGTAGGGGGGACAGGGACTAATGAAAAACTGTTTTTT. The full variable domain, rest sourced from reference TRBV9 and TRBJ1-4, is DSGVTQTPKHLITATGQRVTLRCSPRSGDLSVYWYQQSLDQGLQFLIQYYNGEERAKGNILERFSAQQFPDLHSELNLSSLELGDSALYFCASSVGGTGTNEKLFFGSGTQLSVL.